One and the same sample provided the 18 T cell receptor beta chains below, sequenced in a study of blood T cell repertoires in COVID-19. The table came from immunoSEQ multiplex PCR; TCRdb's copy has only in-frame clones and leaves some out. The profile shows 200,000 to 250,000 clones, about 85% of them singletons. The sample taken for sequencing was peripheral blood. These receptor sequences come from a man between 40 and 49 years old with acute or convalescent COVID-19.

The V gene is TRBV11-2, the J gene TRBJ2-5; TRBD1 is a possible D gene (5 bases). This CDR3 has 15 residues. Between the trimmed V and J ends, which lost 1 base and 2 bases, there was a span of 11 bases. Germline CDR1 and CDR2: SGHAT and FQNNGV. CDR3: CASSLGQKEQETQYF. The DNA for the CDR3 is TGTGCCAGCAGCTTAGGACAGAAAGAACAAGAGACCCAGTACTTC.

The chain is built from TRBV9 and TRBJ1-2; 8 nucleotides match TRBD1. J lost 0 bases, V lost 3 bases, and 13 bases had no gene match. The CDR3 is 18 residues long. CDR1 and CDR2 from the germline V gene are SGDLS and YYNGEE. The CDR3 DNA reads TGTGCCAGCAGCGAATCCCCAATCACAGGGGGAACTAACTATGGCTACACCTTC. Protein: CASSESPITGGTNYGYTF.

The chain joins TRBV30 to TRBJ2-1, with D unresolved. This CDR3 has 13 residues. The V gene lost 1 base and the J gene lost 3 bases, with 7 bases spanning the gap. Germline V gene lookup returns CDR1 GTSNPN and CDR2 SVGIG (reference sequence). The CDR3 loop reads CAWSGYNYNEQFF. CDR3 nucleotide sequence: TGTGCCTGGAGTGGTTACAACTACAATGAGCAGTTCTTC.

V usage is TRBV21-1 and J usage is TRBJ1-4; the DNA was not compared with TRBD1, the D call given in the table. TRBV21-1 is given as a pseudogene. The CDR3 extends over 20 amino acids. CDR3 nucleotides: TGTGCCAGCAGCAAATATTCGGACCGGGACAGGGGAAAGGAGAATGAAAAACTGTTTTTT. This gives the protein CASSKYSDRDRGKENEKLFF.

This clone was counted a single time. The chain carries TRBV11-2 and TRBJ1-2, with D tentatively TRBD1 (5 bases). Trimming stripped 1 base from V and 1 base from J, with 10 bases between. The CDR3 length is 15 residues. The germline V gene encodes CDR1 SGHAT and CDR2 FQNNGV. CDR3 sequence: CASSLARGVNYGYTF. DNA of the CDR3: TGTGCCAGCAGCTTAGCGCGGGGGGTTAACTATGGCTACACCTTC.

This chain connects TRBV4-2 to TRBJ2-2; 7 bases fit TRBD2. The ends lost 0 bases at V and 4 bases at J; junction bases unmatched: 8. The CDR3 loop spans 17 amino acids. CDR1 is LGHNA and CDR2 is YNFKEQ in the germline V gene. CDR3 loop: CASSQDREGRGTGELFF. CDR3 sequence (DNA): TGTGCCAGCAGCCAAGATAGGGAGGGGCGGGGCACCGGGGAGCTGTTTTTT.

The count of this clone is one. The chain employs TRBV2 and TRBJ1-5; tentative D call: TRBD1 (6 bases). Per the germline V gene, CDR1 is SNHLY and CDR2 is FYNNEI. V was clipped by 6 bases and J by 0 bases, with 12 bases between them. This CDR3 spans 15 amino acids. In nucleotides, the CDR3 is TGTGCCAGCAGGACCAGGGGAAATAGCAATCAGCCCCAGCATTTT. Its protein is CASRTRGNSNQPQHF.

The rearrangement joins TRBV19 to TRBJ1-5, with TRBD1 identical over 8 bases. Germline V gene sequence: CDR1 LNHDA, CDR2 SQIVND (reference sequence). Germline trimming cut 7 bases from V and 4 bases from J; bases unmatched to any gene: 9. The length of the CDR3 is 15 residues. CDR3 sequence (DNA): TGTGCCAGTATAAAAGGGGGACAGGTTAATCAGCCCCAGCATTTT. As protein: CASIKGGQVNQPQHF.

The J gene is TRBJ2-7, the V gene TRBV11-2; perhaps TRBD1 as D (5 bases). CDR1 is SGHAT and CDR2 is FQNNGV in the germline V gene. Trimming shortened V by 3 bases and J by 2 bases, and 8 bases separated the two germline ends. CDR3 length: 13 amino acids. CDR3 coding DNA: TGTGCCAGCAGCTTTACAGGAACCTACGAGCAGTACTTC. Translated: CASSFTGTYEQYF.

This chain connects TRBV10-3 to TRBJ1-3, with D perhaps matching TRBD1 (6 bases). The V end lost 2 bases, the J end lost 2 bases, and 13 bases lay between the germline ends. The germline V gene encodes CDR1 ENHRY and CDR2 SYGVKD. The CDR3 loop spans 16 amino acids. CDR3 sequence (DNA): TGTGCCATCAGTGAGAACCTACAGGGTGCTGGAAACACCATATATTTT. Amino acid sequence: CAISENLQGAGNTIYF.

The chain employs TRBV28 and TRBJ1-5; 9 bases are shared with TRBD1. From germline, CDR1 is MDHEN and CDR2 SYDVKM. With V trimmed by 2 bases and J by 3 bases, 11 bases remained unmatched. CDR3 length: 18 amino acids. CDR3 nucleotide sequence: TGTGCCAGCAGTTTAAACAGGGGGCCCCTTCGGTCCAATCAGCCCCAGCATTTT. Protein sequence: CASSLNRGPLRSNQPQHF.

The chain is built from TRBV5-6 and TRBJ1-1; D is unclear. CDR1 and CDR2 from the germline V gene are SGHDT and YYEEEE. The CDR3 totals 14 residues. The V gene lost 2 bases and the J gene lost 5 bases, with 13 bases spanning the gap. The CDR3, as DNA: TGTGCCAGCAGCTTAATTTCGGGAGGGACTGAAGCTTTCTTT. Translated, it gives CASSLISGGTEAFF.

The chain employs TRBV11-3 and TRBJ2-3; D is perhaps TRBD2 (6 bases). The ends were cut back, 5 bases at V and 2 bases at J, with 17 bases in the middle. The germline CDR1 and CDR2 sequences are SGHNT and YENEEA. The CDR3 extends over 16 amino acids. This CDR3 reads CASSPGGDSYTDTQYF. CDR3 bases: TGTGCCAGCAGCCCCGGGGGAGACAGCTACACAGATACGCAGTATTTT.

CDR3 residues: CASSSETGEETQYF. In nucleotides, the CDR3 is TGTGCCAGCAGCTCCGAAACAGGGGAAGAGACCCAGTACTTC. V and J are TRBV5-4 and TRBJ2-5, with TRBD1 identical over 7 bases. Trimming removed 3 bases from V and 3 bases from J; junction bases left unmatched: 5. The CDR3 contains 14 residues. Germline CDR1 SGHNT, CDR2 YYREEE (reference sequence). Together with reference TRBV5-4 and TRBJ2-5, the CDR3 gives the full variable domain: ETGVTQSPTHLIKTRGQQVTLRCSSQSGHNTVSWYQQALGQGPQFIFQYYREEENGRGNFPPRFSGLQFPNYSSELNVNALELDDSALYLCASSSETGEETQYFGPGTRLLVL.

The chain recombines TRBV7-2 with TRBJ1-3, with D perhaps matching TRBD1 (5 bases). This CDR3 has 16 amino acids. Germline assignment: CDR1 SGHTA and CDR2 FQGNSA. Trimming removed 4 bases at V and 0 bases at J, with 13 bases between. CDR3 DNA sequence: TGTGCCAGCAGCTACCGGGACGGGAGCTCTGGAAACACCATATATTTT. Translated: CASSYRDGSSGNTIYF.

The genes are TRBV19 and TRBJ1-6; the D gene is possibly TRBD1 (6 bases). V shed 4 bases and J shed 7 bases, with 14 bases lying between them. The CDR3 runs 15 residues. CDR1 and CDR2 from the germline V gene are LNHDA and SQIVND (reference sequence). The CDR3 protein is CASSTSTGTNSPLHF. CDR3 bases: TGTGCCAGTAGTACTTCGACAGGCACAAATTCACCCCTCCACTTT.

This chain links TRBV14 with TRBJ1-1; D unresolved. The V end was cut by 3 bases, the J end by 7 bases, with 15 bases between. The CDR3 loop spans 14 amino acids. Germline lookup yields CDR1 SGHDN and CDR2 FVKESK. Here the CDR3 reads CASSHRRVVGEAFF. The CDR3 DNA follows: TGTGCCAGCAGCCATAGGCGGGTGGTTGGTGAAGCTTTCTTT.

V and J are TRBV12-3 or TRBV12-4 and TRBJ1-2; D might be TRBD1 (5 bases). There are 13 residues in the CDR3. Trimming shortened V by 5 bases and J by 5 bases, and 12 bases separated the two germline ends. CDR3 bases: TGTGCCAGCAGTCGGGACTTTGGGTATGGCTACACCTTC. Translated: CASSRDFGYGYTF.